The clone carrying this T cell receptor beta chain was seen a few times. Antigen unknown. Germline CDR1 SEHNR, CDR2 FQNEAQ (reference sequence). The V gene lost 5 bases and the J gene lost 2 bases, with 13 bases spanning the gap. CDR3 length: 16 amino acids. The data belong to a study of beta chain features in type 1 diabetes. Expressed TCRB transcripts were sequenced, since all the RNA that had been isolated was reverse transcribed. The repertoire was sequenced with immunoSEQ multiplex PCR; TCRdb's copy has only in-frame clones and lacks some. The sample lists roughly 260,000 clones; approximately 11% were seen once. General observations from the study: In every one of the four CD4+ subsets, TCRB CDR3s were moderately but significantly shorter in Type 1 diabetes patients.

The sequence was obtained from a man under 40 with type 1 diabetes. This chain joins TRBV7-9 and TRBJ1-6, with D perhaps matching TRBD1 (5 bases). The sequencing input was naive CD4+ T cells from blood. CDR3 protein: CASSLWGGTYNSPLHF. In DNA, the CDR3 is TGTGCCAGCAGCCTGTGGGGCGGCACCTATAATTCACCCCTCCACTTT.